These 22 T cell receptor beta chains were all obtained from the same sample, sequenced in a study of human T cells and chemical hapten exposure. Time point described: patch test 2, 6 weeks after DPC sensitization. Stated treatment: therapeutic diphenylcyclopropenone sensitization with weekly scalp DPC. TCRdb reanalysed the RACE reads using MiXCR and keeps one entry per CDR3 protein. The table has tens of thousands of distinct CDR3 sequences, roughly 10% seen once. This specimen consisted of whole blood, obtained in connection with sensitization to the hapten diphenylcyclopropenone (DPC). Receptor source: a woman in her thirties with alopecia areata. Some clones in this sample may be carry-over from other donors' samples.

This clonotype was counted only a few times. The genes are TRBV20-1 and TRBJ2-7; D gene unclear. This CDR3 has 12 residues. CDR1 and CDR2 (germline): DFQATT, SNEGSKA (reference sequence). The ends were cut back, 3 bases at V and 2 bases at J, with 8 bases in the middle. CDR3 sequence: CSASPVPYEQYF. CDR3 nucleotides: TGCAGTGCTAGTCCCGTCCCCTACGAGCAGTACTTC.

This clonotype has a handful of counts. This chain connects TRBV5-1 to TRBJ2-7; 10 bases are shared with TRBD2. The V gene's germline CDR1 is SGHRS and CDR2 YFSETQ. Unmatched junction bases numbered 2, after V lost 2 bases and J lost 3 bases. CDR3 length: 14 residues. This CDR3 reads CASSLASGSYEQYF. CDR3 sequence (DNA): TGCGCCAGCAGCTTAGCTAGCGGGAGCTACGAGCAGTACTTC.

This clonotype was counted ten times or more. This sequence joins TRBV19 and TRBJ2-7; either TRBD1 or TRBD2 may fit D (5 bases each). V lost 4 bases, J lost 3 bases, and 16 bases lay in between. The CDR3 spans 15 residues. CDR1 and CDR2 from the germline V gene are LNHDA and SQIVND (reference sequence). The CDR3 DNA sequence: TGTGCCAGTAGTAGAGGGGACCGGGGCCACTACGAGCAGTACTTC. Residues: CASSRGDRGHYEQYF.

This clonotype was counted many times. The chain joins TRBV7-2 to TRBJ1-2; TRBD1 agrees at 8 bases. This CDR3 is 18 amino acids long. The trim removed 2 bases at V and 0 bases at J, leaving 11 bases unmatched. The V gene's germline CDR1 is SGHTA and CDR2 FQGNSA. Here the CDR3 DNA reads TGTGCCAGCAGCTTAAGCTCCTTCGGACAGGGAGCTAACTATGGCTACACCTTC. Translation: CASSLSSFGQGANYGYTF.

The gene calls are TRBV19 and TRBJ2-7; D possibly corresponds to TRBD2 (5 bases). The length of the CDR3 is 15 residues. Trimming took off 4 bases at V and 4 bases at J, with 17 bases between the two ends. Germline V lookup: CDR1 LNHDA, CDR2 SQIVND (reference sequence). CDR3 residues: CASSSRPGVRYEQYF. The CDR3 bases are TGTGCCAGTAGTAGCAGGCCCGGGGTACGTTACGAGCAGTACTTC.

The CDR3 DNA reads TGTGCCAGCAGCTTACCCCGGGACGGGGTTAACAATGAGCAGTTCTTC. This sequence encodes CASSLPRDGVNNEQFF. The chain joins TRBV11-3 to TRBJ2-1; perhaps D is TRBD1 or TRBD2 (5 bases each). V shed 2 bases and J shed 5 bases, with 16 bases lying between them. CDR1 SGHNT and CDR2 YENEEA come from the germline V gene. The CDR3 has 16 amino acids. Together with reference TRBV11-3 and TRBJ2-1, the CDR3 gives the full variable domain: EAGVVQSPRYKIIEKKQPVAFWCNPISGHNTLYWYLQNLGQGPELLIRYENEEAVDDSQLPKDRFSAERLKGVDSTLKIQPAELGDSAVYLCASSLPRDGVNNEQFFGPGTRLTVL.

This clonotype was seen at least ten times. This chain links TRBV20-1 with TRBJ2-1; TRBD1 agrees at 8 bases. The CDR3 loop spans 15 amino acids. J was trimmed by 4 bases and V by 0 bases; bases with no gene match: 5. Germline CDR1 reads DFQATT; CDR2 reads SNEGSKA (reference sequence). The CDR3 nucleotides are TGCAGTGCTAGAGATCATGGACAGGGATACAATGAGCAGTTCTTC. Protein product: CSARDHGQGYNEQFF.

In its sample, this clonotype was seen many times. The V and J genes are TRBV4-3 and TRBJ2-7; D uncertain. The V gene lost 0 bases and the J gene lost 2 bases, with 17 bases spanning the gap. Germline V CDR1 and CDR2: LGHNA, YSLEER. This CDR3 comprises 17 residues. The CDR3 sequence: CASSQDDEEARTYEQYF. CDR3 nucleotide sequence: TGCGCCAGCAGCCAAGATGATGAGGAAGCGCGAACCTACGAGCAGTACTTC.

This clonotype has ten or more counts. The V and J genes are TRBV29-1 and TRBJ2-1; D is ambiguous. Germline V gene lookup returns CDR1 SQVTM and CDR2 ANQGSEA. Trimming shortened V by 6 bases and J by 5 bases, and 5 bases separated the two germline ends. This CDR3 is 10 amino acids long. CDR3 in amino acids: CSVANNEQFF. DNA for the CDR3: TGCAGCGTCGCCAACAATGAGCAGTTCTTC.

This clonotype was observed at least ten times. V and J are TRBV9 and TRBJ2-2; D uncertain. This CDR3 region has 13 residues. Germline values: CDR1 SGDLS, CDR2 YYNGEE. Between the trimmed V and J ends, which lost 7 bases and 4 bases, there was a span of 11 bases. In nucleotides, the CDR3 is TGTGCCAGCCGATCCTTACTCACCGGGGAGCTGTTTTTT. Translated, it gives CASRSLLTGELFF.

The chain has TRBV14 and TRBJ2-7, with D unclear. Germline values: CDR1 SGHDN, CDR2 FVKESK. The CDR3 runs 14 residues. Trimming pared 4 bases from V and 6 bases from J, leaving 16 bases between. In DNA form, the CDR3 reads TGTGCCAGCAGCCCCACCCTGACTTGGCGCGAGCAGTACTTC. The encoded protein is CASSPTLTWREQYF.

The V gene is TRBV9, the J gene TRBJ2-3; D call uncertain. V gave up 0 bases and J gave up 3 bases, with 8 bases separating them. Germline V gives CDR1 SGDLS, CDR2 YYNGEE. CDR3 length equals 14 residues. CDR3 in amino acids: CASSVAGVTDTQYF. Here the CDR3 DNA reads TGTGCCAGCAGCGTAGCTGGGGTAACAGATACGCAGTATTTT.

This clonotype was picked up many times. This rearrangement joins TRBV9 to TRBJ1-2, with 9 bases that match TRBD1. The V gene's germline CDR1 is SGDLS and CDR2 YYNGEE. CDR3 length: 14 residues. Trimming took 4 bases from V and 5 from J; bases not matched to a gene: 6. The chain's CDR3 is CASSSRDRDYGYTF. The CDR3 DNA sequence: TGTGCCAGCAGCTCAAGGGACAGGGATTATGGCTACACCTTC.

The table lists this clonotype with many counts. The V gene is TRBV20-1, the J gene TRBJ2-7; a weak D match, TRBD1 (5 bases). This CDR3 has 15 amino acids. Germline CDR1 and CDR2: DFQATT and SNEGSKA (reference sequence). The V end lost 3 bases, the J end lost 5 bases, and 20 bases lay between the germline ends. The CDR3 nucleotides are TGCAGTGCTAGCCGACCTGGGCAGGGTAGCAACGAGCAGTACTTC. Protein product: CSASRPGQGSNEQYF.

J is TRBJ1-6 and V is TRBV12-3 or TRBV12-4; TRBD1 matches 9 bases. This CDR3 contains 16 residues. V trimming: 6 bases; J trimming: 2 bases; junction bases outside the gene matches: 5. CDR3 sequence (DNA): TGTGCCAGCAGCACAGGGGGCGCCGCCTATAATTCACCCCTCCACTTT. Residues: CASSTGGAAYNSPLHF.

There are many counts of this clonotype. The J gene is TRBJ1-4, the V gene TRBV6-6; 10 bases map to TRBD1. V gave up 5 bases and J gave up 5 bases; unmatched junction bases: 5. Germline lookup yields CDR1 MNHNY and CDR2 SVGAGI (reference sequence). This CDR3 comprises 15 residues. This CDR3 reads CASSQPGQGNEKLFF. CDR3 in DNA: TGTGCCAGCAGTCAGCCGGGACAGGGGAATGAAAAACTGTTTTTT.

The CDR3 DNA reads TGTGCCAGCAGCAGAACCGGGACAGGGATCCACGAGCAGTACTTC. Protein product: CASSRTGTGIHEQYF. The chain has TRBV7-2 and TRBJ2-7, with 9 nucleotides matching TRBD1. Germline V CDR1 and CDR2: SGHTA, FQGNSA. The V segment lost 5 bases and the J segment 5 bases; nucleotides outside the gene matches: 10. This CDR3 is built from 15 residues. The full variable domain, with the rest looked up from reference TRBV7-2 and TRBJ2-7, is GAGVSQSPSNKVTEKGKDVELRCDPISGHTALYWYRQSLGQGLEFLIYFQGNSAPDKSGLPSDRFSAERTGGSVSTLTIQRTQQEDSAVYLCASSRTGTGIHEQYFGPGTRLTVT.

This chain uses TRBV7-8 with TRBJ1-4; weak D call: TRBD1 (6 bases). This CDR3 region has 16 residues. Trimming left V 0 bases short and J 8 bases short, with 16 bases between. Germline V CDR1 and CDR2: SGHVS, FQNEAQ. The CDR3 DNA is TGTGCCAGCAGCTTAGCGCGGGACAATAGAAACGAAAAACTGTTTTTT. Translating gives CASSLARDNRNEKLFF.

In this sample, this clonotype turned up many times. The chain links TRBV4-2 to TRBJ2-1; D not certain. The V end was cut by 4 bases, the J end by 10 bases, with 11 bases between. The CDR3 runs 12 residues. The germline V gene encodes CDR1 LGHNA and CDR2 YNFKEQ. CDR3 coding DNA: TGTGCCAGCAGCCTTGATAGGGTCGAGCAGTTCTTC. Translation gives CASSLDRVEQFF.

This clonotype was picked up a small number of times. V is TRBV5-1 and J is TRBJ1-2, with D uncertain. Germline V lookup: CDR1 SGHRS, CDR2 YFSETQ. The CDR3 runs to 16 residues. Between the trimmed V and J ends, which lost 4 bases and 3 bases, there was a span of 19 bases. This chain's CDR3 is CASSPGIGLADYGYTF. The CDR3, as DNA: TGCGCCAGCAGCCCGGGTATCGGGCTCGCGGACTATGGCTACACCTTC.

This clonotype occurred a few times. The chain has TRBV7-6 and TRBJ2-1; perhaps D is TRBD1 or TRBD2 (5 bases each). V was trimmed by 3 bases and J by 5 bases, leaving 11 bases between them. CDR1 is SGHVS and CDR2 is FNYEAQ in the germline V gene. This CDR3 region has 14 residues. CDR3 residues: CASSLIGAHNEQFF. The CDR3 region has the DNA TGTGCCAGCAGCTTGATCGGGGCCCACAATGAGCAGTTCTTC. Based on the CDR3 plus reference TRBV7-6 and TRBJ2-1, the full variable domain is GAGVSQSPRYKVTKRGQDVALRCDPISGHVSLYWYRQALGQGPEFLTYFNYEAQQDKSGLPNDRFSAERPEGSISTLTIQRTEQRDSAMYRCASSLIGAHNEQFFGPGTRLTVL.

The chain employs TRBV6-2 or TRBV6-3 and TRBJ2-5; the D gene is possibly TRBD2 (5 bases). V lost 7 bases, J lost 2 bases, and 14 bases lay in between. Germline V CDR1 and CDR2: MNHEY, SVGEGT. The CDR3 totals 14 residues. CDR3 residues: CASNIPSGQETQYF. The CDR3 DNA follows: TGTGCCAGCAACATCCCCAGCGGACAAGAGACCCAGTACTTC.